The next 7 T cell receptor beta chains were all read from a single sample in a study of blood T cell repertoires in COVID-19. Clones were sequenced by immunoSEQ multiplex PCR, and TCRdb holds only the in-frame ones, with some missing. The data hold 300,000 or so clones, with 85% to 90% observed a single time. The sequenced sample consisted of peripheral blood. The receptors stem from a woman in her thirties or forties with acute or convalescent COVID-19.

V gene TRBV11-2 combines with J gene TRBJ1-5; 8 bases map to TRBD1. Looked up from germline, CDR1 is SGHAT and CDR2 is FQNNGV. J lost 5 bases, V lost 5 bases, and 5 bases had no gene match. This CDR3 is built from 14 residues. Here the CDR3 reads CASSPQGADQPQHF. The CDR3 bases are TGTGCCAGCAGCCCCCAGGGGGCGGATCAGCCCCAGCATTTT. The complete variable domain, with remaining parts taken from reference TRBV11-2 and TRBJ1-5, reads EAGVAQSPRYKIIEKRQSVAFWCNPISGHATLYWYQQILGQGPKLLIQFQNNGVVDDSQLPKDRFSAERLKGVDSTLKIQPAKLEDSAVYLCASSPQGADQPQHFGDGTRLSIL.

The chain uses TRBV3-1 (or the pseudogene TRBV3-2) and TRBJ2-3; unclear D gene. Deletions cut 4 bases from V and 6 bases from J, with 14 bases between. Germline lookup yields CDR1 LGHDT and CDR2 YNNKEL (reference sequence). The CDR3 loop spans 14 amino acids. The CDR3 nucleotides are TGTGCCAGCAGCCCCGAAAACTCCGTCGATACGCAGTATTTT. Amino acid sequence: CASSPENSVDTQYF.

The gene calls are TRBV6-5 and TRBJ2-1; maybe TRBD1 (5 bases). This CDR3 is built from 13 residues. CDR1 MNHEY and CDR2 SVGAGI come from the germline V gene. Trimming left V 5 bases short and J 8 bases short, with 13 bases between. CDR3 in DNA: TGTGCCAGCAGTCGAGGCAGGGCCCATGAGCAGTTCTTC. Its protein product is CASSRGRAHEQFF.

V usage is TRBV5-6 and J usage is TRBJ2-3; 13 bases map to TRBD2. CDR1 is SGHDT and CDR2 is YYEEEE in the germline V gene. V was clipped by 4 bases and J by 2 bases; unmatched bases: 10. This CDR3 region has 18 residues. CDR3 residues: CASSILAGGPRITDTQYF. The CDR3 region has the DNA TGTGCCAGCAGCATACTAGCGGGGGGGCCTAGGATCACAGATACGCAGTATTTT.

The chain employs TRBV5-8 and TRBJ1-1; D is unclear. Germline V gene lookup returns CDR1 SGHTS and CDR2 YDEGEE. CDR3 length: 17 residues. V lost 3 bases and J lost 0, with 18 bases in between. In nucleotides, the CDR3 is TGTGCCAGCAGCTCCCCAGTTTTAGACATTATGAACACTGAAGCTTTCTTT. It encodes CASSSPVLDIMNTEAFF.

The chain employs TRBV4-1 and TRBJ2-5; 12 positions agree with TRBD1. There are 16 residues in the CDR3. The J segment lost 4 bases and the V segment lost 4 bases, leaving 7 bases of the junction unmatched. CDR1 is MGHRA, CDR2 YSYEKL, per germline. The chain's CDR3 is CASSLGTGGGGETQYF. The CDR3 region has the DNA TGCGCCAGCAGCCTGGGGACAGGGGGCGGGGGAGAGACCCAGTACTTC.

The chain is built from TRBV7-6 and TRBJ1-4; a possible D gene is TRBD1 (6 bases). This CDR3 region has 15 residues. The V gene lost 2 bases and the J gene lost 8 bases, with 15 bases spanning the gap. Germline lookup yields CDR1 SGHVS and CDR2 FNYEAQ. The CDR3 region is CASSLLGATQEKLFF. The CDR3 DNA follows: TGTGCCAGCAGCTTACTGGGGGCCACCCAGGAAAAACTGTTTTTT. The complete variable domain, with remaining parts taken from reference TRBV7-6 and TRBJ1-4, reads GAGVSQSPRYKVTKRGQDVALRCDPISGHVSLYWYRQALGQGPEFLTYFNYEAQQDKSGLPNDRFSAERPEGSISTLTIQRTEQRDSAMYRCASSLLGATQEKLFFGSGTQLSVL.